A selection of T cell receptor beta chains follows, all from one sample in a study of T cell repertoires in cytomegalovirus infection. Each CDR3 protein is one row after TCRdb ran MiXCR on the reads. The table lists 700,000 to 900,000 distinct CDR3 sequences, around 29% of them singletons. These receptors lack a known antigen. The sample was cultured CD8+ T cells from PBMCs, taken from culture after CMV antigen stimulation. The receptors shown here come from a human donor in good health (CMV status not recorded). Some clones in this sample may be carry-over from other donors' samples. The CDR3 runs from the conserved cysteine through the conserved F or W. Each record gives: J gene, V gene, clone size, D gene, CDR3 protein, CDR3 DNA. D genes are given only for firm matches. A row's size may be missing; if present it is once, few, many or a size class.

TRBJ1-2 | TRBV5-1 | . | . | CASSLAELRGTYGYTF | TGCGCCAGCAGCTTGGCGGAGTTGAGGGGAACGTATGGCTACACCTTC
TRBJ2-3 | TRBV4-1 | few | . | CASNPVGTDTQYF | TGCGCCAGCAACCCGGTGGGCACAGATACGCAGTATTTT
TRBJ1-1 | TRBV7-8 | many | . | CASSLAYTFVGEAFF | TGTGCCAGCAGCTTAGCGTACACCTTTGTTGGTGAAGCTTTCTTT
TRBJ1-1 | TRBV27 | . | . | CASSLSGRYLNTEAFF | TGTGCCAGCAGTTTATCGGGCAGGTACCTGAACACTGAAGCTTTCTTT
TRBJ1-5 | TRBV19 | . | . | CASRRTWDIDQPQHF | TGTGCCAGTAGACGTACTTGGGACATCGATCAGCCCCAGCATTTT
TRBJ2-5 | TRBV15 | few | . | CATKQAQETQYF | TGTGCCACCAAACAGGCCCAAGAGACCCAGTACTTC
TRBJ2-4 | TRBV5-6 | few | . | CASSSTSSGQNIQYF | TGTGCCAGCAGCTCTACAAGCTCCGGGCAAAACATTCAGTACTTC
TRBJ1-2 | TRBV12-3/TRBV12-4 | many | TRBD1 | CASRNRDRANYGYTF | TGTGCCAGCAGGAACCGGGACAGGGCTAACTATGGCTACACCTTC
TRBJ2-7 | TRBV27 | . | . | CASSYRPDRTYEQYF | TGTGCCAGCAGCTATCGGCCTGACAGAACCTACGAGCAGTACTTC
TRBJ1-3 | TRBV6-6 | . | . | CASSYSMEKGTGNTIYF | TGTGCCAGCAGTTACTCGATGGAAAAAGGGACTGGAAACACCATATATTTT
TRBJ2-3 | TRBV5-4 | . | . | CASSFGEQPPDTQYF | TGTGCCAGCAGCTTTGGGGAACAACCTCCGGATACGCAGTATTTT
TRBJ1-1 | TRBV7-2 | . | . | CASSLPGRRDTEAFF | TGTGCCAGCAGCTTACCGGGCCGAAGGGACACTGAAGCTTTCTTT